The TCR beta chain described here comes from a study of a mutant IDH1 vaccine in newly diagnosed glioma. For the study at large: Previous treatment comprised radiotherapy, temozolomide, or both, mostly both.

Assay: immunoSEQ multiplex PCR; the TCRdb copy retains only in-frame clones and omits some. The table includes tens of thousands of clones, roughly 78% detected once. Stated time point: week 23, last vaccination. Doses consisted of 300 ug of mutant IDH1 20-mer peptide each, paired with topical imiquimod. This clone appeared a single time. Its antigen is still unknown. Trimming took off 4 bases at V and 0 bases at J, with 22 bases between the two ends. The CDR3 spans 19 residues. Germline V gene data show CDR1 as SGHDN and CDR2 as FVKESK. The source was PBMCs, collected from a glioma patient whose treatment included an IDH1 peptide vaccine. This chain links TRBV14 with TRBJ2-4; the D call may be TRBD1 or TRBD2 (5 bases each). The receptor was isolated from a man aged 25 to 40 with glioma. The CDR3 sequence is CASSRRAGSPNLAKNIQYF. The CDR3 bases are TGTGCCAGCAGCCGCCGGGCAGGGAGCCCTAATCTAGCCAAAAACATTCAGTACTTC.